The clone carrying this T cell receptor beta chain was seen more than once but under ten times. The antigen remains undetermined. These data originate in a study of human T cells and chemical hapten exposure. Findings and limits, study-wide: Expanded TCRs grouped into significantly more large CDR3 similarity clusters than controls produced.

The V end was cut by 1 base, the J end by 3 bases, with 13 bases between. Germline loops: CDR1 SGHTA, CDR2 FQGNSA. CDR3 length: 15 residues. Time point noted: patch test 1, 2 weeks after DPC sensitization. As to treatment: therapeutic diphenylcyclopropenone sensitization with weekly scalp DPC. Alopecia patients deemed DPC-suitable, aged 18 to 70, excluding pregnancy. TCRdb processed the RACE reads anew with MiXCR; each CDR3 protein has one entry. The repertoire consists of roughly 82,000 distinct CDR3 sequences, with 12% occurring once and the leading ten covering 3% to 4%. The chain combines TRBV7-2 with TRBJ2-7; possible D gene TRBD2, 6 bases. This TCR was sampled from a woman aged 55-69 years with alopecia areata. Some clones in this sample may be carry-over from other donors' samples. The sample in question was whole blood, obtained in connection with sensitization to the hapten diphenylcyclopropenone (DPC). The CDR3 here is CASSLENLGGYEQYF. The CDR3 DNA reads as TGTGCCAGCAGCTTAGAGAATCTGGGGGGCTACGAGCAGTACTTC. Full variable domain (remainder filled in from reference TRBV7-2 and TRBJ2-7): GAGVSQSPSNKVTEKGKDVELRCDPISGHTALYWYRQSLGQGLEFLIYFQGNSAPDKSGLPSDRFSAERTGGSVSTLTIQRTQQEDSAVYLCASSLENLGGYEQYFGPGTRLTVT.